This paragraph reports one T cell receptor (beta chain). Its antigen is unknown. This table comes from immunoSEQ multiplex PCR, and its TCRdb copy is limited to in-frame clones, with some not included. The table includes about 2,500,000 clones, around 90% detected once. This entry belongs to a study of shared clonotypes between healthy human individuals. Notes on the study in general: Unshared clonotypes carried lower generation probabilities than those common to all four donors.

The CDR3 is 15 residues long. The V gene lost 6 bases and the J gene lost 0 bases, with 11 bases spanning the gap. Germline assignment: CDR1 MDHEN and CDR2 SYDVKM. The receptor's source is a man aged 18 to 30 in good health. The sample taken for sequencing was naive CD4+ T cells sorted from blood. Subset here: CD45RA+ positively selected. The gene calls are TRBV28 and TRBJ2-2; D remains ambiguous. DNA of the CDR3: TGTGCCAGCAGCGCTACGAGGCCGAACACCGGGGAGCTGTTTTTT. Amino acid sequence: CASSATRPNTGELFF.